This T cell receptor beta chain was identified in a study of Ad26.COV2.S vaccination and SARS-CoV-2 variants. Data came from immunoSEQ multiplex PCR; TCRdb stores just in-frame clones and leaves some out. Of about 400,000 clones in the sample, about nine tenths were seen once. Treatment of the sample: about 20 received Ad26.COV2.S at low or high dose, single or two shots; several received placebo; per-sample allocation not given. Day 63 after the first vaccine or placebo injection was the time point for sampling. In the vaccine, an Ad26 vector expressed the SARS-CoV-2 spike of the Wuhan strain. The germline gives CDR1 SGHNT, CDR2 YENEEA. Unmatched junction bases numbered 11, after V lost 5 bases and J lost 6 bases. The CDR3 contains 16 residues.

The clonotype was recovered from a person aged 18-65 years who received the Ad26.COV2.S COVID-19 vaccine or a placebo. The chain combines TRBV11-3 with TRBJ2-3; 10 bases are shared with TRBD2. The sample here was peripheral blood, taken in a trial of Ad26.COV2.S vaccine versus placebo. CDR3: CASSPGPGLASDTQYF. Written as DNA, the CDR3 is TGTGCCAGCAGCCCCGGGCCGGGACTAGCGAGTGATACGCAGTATTTT.